The present T cell receptor (beta chain) was sequenced within a study of blood T cell repertoires in COVID-19. Study as a whole: Samples taken during acute and convalescent COVID-19 were collected in the United States, Italy and Spain. In each case, the material was cDNA or gDNA derived from T cells, B-cell-depleted T cells, or PBMCs.

Authors' data handling: Nucleated cell counts were estimated from reference gene primer amplification. Some clones are missing from TCRdb's copy, which holds only in-frame ones; the method was immunoSEQ multiplex PCR. V, J and clone size derive from that table, while D and trimming were established from the DNA sequence. Seen here are approximately 300,000 clones, roughly 90% observed once, and the top ten hold roughly 10%. V trimming: 5 bases; J trimming: 6 bases; junction bases outside the gene matches: 10. The CDR3 has 14 residues. The germline V gene has CDR1 MDHEN and CDR2 SYDVKM. Seattle researchers signed up patients amid active infection and tracked them longitudinally. This clone appeared a few times.

The rearrangement uses TRBV28 and TRBJ2-7; the match to TRBD2 covers 7 bases. The sequenced sample consisted of peripheral blood. This receptor was obtained from a woman younger than 45 with COVID-19, enrolled during active disease. CDR3 protein: CASSQTSLSAEQYF. In nucleotides, the CDR3 is TGTGCCAGCAGTCAGACTAGCCTATCCGCCGAGCAGTACTTC.